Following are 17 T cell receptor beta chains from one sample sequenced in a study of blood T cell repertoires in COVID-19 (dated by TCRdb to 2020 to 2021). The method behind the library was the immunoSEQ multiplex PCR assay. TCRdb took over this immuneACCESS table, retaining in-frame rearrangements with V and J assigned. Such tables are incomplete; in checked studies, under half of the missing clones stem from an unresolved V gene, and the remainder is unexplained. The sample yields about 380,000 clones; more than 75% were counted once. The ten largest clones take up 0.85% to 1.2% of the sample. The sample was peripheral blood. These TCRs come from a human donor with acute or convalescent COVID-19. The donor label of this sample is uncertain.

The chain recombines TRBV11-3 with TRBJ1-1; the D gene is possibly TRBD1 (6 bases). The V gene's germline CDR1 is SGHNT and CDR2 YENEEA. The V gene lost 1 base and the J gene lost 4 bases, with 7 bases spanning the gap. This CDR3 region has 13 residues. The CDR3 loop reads CASSLVGGTEAFF. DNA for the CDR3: TGTGCCAGCAGCTTAGTAGGGGGCACTGAAGCTTTCTTT.

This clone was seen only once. This CDR3 is CASSLGGKQPQHF. The CDR3 nucleotides read TGTGCCAGCAGTTTGGGGGGAAAGCAGCCCCAGCATTTT. This chain connects TRBV12-3 or TRBV12-4 to TRBJ1-5; tentative D call: TRBD1 (5 bases). V lost 3 bases to trimming and J lost 7 bases, with 10 bases between them. The CDR3 contains 13 residues.

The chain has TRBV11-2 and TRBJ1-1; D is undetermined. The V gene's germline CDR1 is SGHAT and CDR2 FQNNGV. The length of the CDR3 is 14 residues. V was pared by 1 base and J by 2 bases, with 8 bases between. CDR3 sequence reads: CASSLGAGNTEAFF. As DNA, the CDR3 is TGTGCCAGCAGCTTAGGAGCGGGAAACACTGAAGCTTTCTTT. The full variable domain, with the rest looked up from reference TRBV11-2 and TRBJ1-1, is EAGVAQSPRYKIIEKRQSVAFWCNPISGHATLYWYQQILGQGPKLLIQFQNNGVVDDSQLPKDRFSAERLKGVDSTLKIQPAKLEDSAVYLCASSLGAGNTEAFFGQGTRLTVV.

CDR3 protein: CASSQSGGYEQYF. CDR3 nucleotide sequence: TGTGCCAGCAGCCAATCGGGTGGATACGAGCAGTACTTC. The chain combines TRBV3-1 (or the pseudogene TRBV3-2) with TRBJ2-7; no reliable D call. Germline CDR1 LGHDT, CDR2 YNNKEL (reference sequence). This CDR3 is 13 amino acids long. Trimming shortened V by 2 bases and J by 4 bases, and 9 bases separated the two germline ends.

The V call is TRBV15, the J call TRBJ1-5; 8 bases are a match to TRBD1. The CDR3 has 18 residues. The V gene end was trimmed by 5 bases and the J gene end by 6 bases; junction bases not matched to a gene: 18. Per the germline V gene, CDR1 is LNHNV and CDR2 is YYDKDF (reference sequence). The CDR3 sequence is CATSGAKGRGRLGQPQHF. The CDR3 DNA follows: TGTGCCACCAGCGGAGCTAAGGGCAGGGGGCGCCTTGGTCAGCCCCAGCATTTT.

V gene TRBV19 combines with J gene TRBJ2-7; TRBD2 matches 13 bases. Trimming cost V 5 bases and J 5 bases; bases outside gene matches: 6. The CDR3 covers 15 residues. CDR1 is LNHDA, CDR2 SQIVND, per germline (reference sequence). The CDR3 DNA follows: TGTGCCAGTAGTCCCGGACTAGCGGGAGACGACGAGCAGTACTTC. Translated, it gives CASSPGLAGDDEQYF.

The CDR3 bases are TGTGCCATCAACAGGGGACCGAACACTGAAGCTTTCTTT. The encoded protein is CAINRGPNTEAFF. The J gene is TRBJ1-1, the V gene TRBV19, with 7 bases aligning to TRBD1. Unmatched junction bases numbered 6, after V lost 10 bases and J lost 1 base. Germline V gene data show CDR1 as LNHDA and CDR2 as SQIVND (reference sequence). The CDR3 has 13 amino acids.

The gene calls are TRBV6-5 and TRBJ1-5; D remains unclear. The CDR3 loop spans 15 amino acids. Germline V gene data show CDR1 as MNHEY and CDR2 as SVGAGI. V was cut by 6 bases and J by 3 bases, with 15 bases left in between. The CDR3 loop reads CASREVYGVNQPQHF. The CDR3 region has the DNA TGTGCCAGCAGGGAGGTTTATGGGGTCAATCAGCCCCAGCATTTT.

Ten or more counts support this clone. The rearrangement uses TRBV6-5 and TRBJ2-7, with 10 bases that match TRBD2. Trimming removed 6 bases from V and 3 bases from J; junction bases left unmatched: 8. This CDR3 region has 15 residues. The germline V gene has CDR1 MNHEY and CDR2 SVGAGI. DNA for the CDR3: TGTGCCAGCAGGCTAGCGGGAGCGACTCACTACGAGCAGTACTTC. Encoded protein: CASRLAGATHYEQYF.

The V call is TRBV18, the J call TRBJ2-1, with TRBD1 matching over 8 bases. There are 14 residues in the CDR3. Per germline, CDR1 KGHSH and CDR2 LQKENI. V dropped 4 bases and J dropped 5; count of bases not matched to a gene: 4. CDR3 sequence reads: CASSRDRSNNEQFF. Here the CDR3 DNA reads TGTGCCAGCTCACGGGACAGGTCAAACAATGAGCAGTTCTTC.

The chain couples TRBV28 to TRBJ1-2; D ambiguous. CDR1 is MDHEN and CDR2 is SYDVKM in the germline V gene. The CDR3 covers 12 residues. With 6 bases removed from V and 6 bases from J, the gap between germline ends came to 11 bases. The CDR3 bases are TGTGCCAGCAGGATCGGTCTGGATGGCTACACCTTC. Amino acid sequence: CASRIGLDGYTF.

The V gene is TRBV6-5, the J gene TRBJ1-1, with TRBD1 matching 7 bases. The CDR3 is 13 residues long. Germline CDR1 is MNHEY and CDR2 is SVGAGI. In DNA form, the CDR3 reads TGTGCGTCGAGGGGACAGTTGAACACTGAAGCTTTCTTT. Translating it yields CASRGQLNTEAFF.

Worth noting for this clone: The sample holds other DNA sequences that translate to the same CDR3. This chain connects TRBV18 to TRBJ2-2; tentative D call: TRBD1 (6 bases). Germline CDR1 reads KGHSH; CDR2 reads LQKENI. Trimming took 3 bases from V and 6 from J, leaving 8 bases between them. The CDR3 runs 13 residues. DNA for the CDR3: TGTGCCAGCTCACCGCAGGGGTCCGGGGAGCTGTTTTTT. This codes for CASSPQGSGELFF.

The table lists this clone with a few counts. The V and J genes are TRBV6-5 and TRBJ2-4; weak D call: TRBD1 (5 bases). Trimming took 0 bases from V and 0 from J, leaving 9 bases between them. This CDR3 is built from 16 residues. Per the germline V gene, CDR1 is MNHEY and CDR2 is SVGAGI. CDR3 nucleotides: TGTGCCAGCAGTTACTCGACAGCACTAGCCAAAAACATTCAGTACTTC. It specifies CASSYSTALAKNIQYF.

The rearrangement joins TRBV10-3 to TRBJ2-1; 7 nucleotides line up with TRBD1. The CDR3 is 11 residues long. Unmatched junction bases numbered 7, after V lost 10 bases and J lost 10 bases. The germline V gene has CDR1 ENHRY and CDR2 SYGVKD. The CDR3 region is CATSDRDEQFF. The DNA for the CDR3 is TGTGCCACCTCAGACAGGGACGAGCAGTTCTTC.

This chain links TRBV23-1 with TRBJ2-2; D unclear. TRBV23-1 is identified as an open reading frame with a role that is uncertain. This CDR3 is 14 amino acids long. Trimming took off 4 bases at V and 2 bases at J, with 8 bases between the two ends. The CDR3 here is CASSPTENTGELFF. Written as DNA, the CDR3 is TGCGCCAGCAGTCCTACAGAAAACACCGGGGAGCTGTTTTTT.

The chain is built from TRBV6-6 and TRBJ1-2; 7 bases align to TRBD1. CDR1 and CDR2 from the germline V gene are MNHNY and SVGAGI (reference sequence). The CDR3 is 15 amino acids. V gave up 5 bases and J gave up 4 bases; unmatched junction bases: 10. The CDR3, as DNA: TGTGCCAGCAGTGCGACAGGGACTAGATCCTATGGCTACACCTTC. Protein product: CASSATGTRSYGYTF.